The 18 T cell receptor beta chains in this list originate from one sample, sequenced in a study of CD8 T cell repertoires and HIV-1 epitope variants. The table came from immunoSEQ multiplex PCR; TCRdb's copy has only in-frame clones and leaves some out. The sample lists 4,800 or so clones; about 67% were seen once. These receptors' targets are unknown. The sample was cultured CD8+ T cells derived from PBMCs. The source is a male donor with HIV.

The chain has TRBV13 and TRBJ2-2; TRBD2 matches 10 bases. The CDR3 runs 17 residues. Trimming took 0 bases from V and 4 from J; bases not matched to a gene: 5. CDR1 PRHDT and CDR2 FYEKMQ come from the germline V gene (reference sequence). The CDR3 DNA reads as TGTGCCAGCAGCTTAGGTTGGGCTAGCGGGAGCACCGGGGAGCTGTTTTTT. This gives the protein CASSLGWASGSTGELFF.

This chain links TRBV6-5 with TRBJ1-2, with a possible D match to TRBD1 (5 bases). The V gene's germline CDR1 is MNHEY and CDR2 SVGAGI. The CDR3 loop spans 15 amino acids. V lost 1 base and J lost 2, with 11 bases in between. The CDR3: CASSYFGGPNYGYTF. DNA for the CDR3: TGTGCCAGCAGTTACTTCGGGGGACCCAACTATGGCTACACCTTC.

J is TRBJ1-1 and V is TRBV11-2, with D unresolved. CDR3 length equals 16 residues. Germline V gene sequence: CDR1 SGHAT, CDR2 FQNNGV. The V gene lost 2 bases and the J gene lost 0 bases, with 13 bases spanning the gap. CDR3 DNA: TGTGCCAGCAGCTTAATCGCGACGGCTCTGAACACTGAAGCTTTCTTT. It encodes CASSLIATALNTEAFF. Drawing the rest from reference TRBV11-2 and TRBJ1-1, the complete variable domain is EAGVAQSPRYKIIEKRQSVAFWCNPISGHATLYWYQQILGQGPKLLIQFQNNGVVDDSQLPKDRFSAERLKGVDSTLKIQPAKLEDSAVYLCASSLIATALNTEAFFGQGTRLTVV.

The chain carries TRBV7-9 and TRBJ1-1, with D unresolved. The CDR3 runs 14 residues. V lost 1 base to trimming and J lost 1 base, with 7 bases between them. Germline loops: CDR1 SEHNR, CDR2 FQNEAQ (reference sequence). The CDR3 loop is CASSLVGQNTEAFF. DNA of the CDR3: TGTGCCAGCAGCTTAGTGGGCCAGAACACTGAAGCTTTCTTT.

The rearrangement joins TRBV28 to TRBJ1-5, with 9 bases that match TRBD1. V gave up 5 bases and J gave up 4 bases; unmatched junction bases: 3. In germline, CDR1 is MDHEN, CDR2 SYDVKM. The CDR3 length is 14 residues. CDR3 in DNA: TGTGCCAGCAGTGAGGGGACAGGGAATCAGCCCCAGCATTTT. Its translation is CASSEGTGNQPQHF.

V is TRBV9 and J is TRBJ2-3; no reliable D call. The CDR3 totals 15 residues. V lost 0 bases and J lost 0, with 8 bases in between. CDR1 is SGDLS and CDR2 is YYNGEE in the germline V gene. CDR3 amino acids: CASSVVGSSTDTQYF. As DNA, the CDR3 is TGTGCCAGCAGCGTAGTAGGCAGTAGCACAGATACGCAGTATTTT.

The chain has TRBV7-9 and TRBJ2-7; TRBD1 is a possible D gene (6 bases). Germline V gene sequence: CDR1 SEHNR, CDR2 FQNEAQ (reference sequence). Trimming cost V 4 bases and J 1 base, with 11 bases left between them. CDR3 length: 14 amino acids. In DNA form, the CDR3 reads TGTGCCAGCAGCTCCCTGGGGGCTTCCTACGAGCAGTACTTC. It encodes CASSSLGASYEQYF.

The V and J genes are TRBV11-2 and TRBJ2-7; no clear D gene. CDR1 is SGHAT, CDR2 FQNNGV, per germline. The V gene lost 1 base and the J gene lost 2 bases, with 9 bases spanning the gap. The CDR3 is made up of 14 amino acids. CDR3 in DNA: TGTGCCAGCAGCTTAGTCGGACCTGCCTACGAGCAGTACTTC. As protein: CASSLVGPAYEQYF.

This clone was picked up one time. V and J are TRBV5-1 and TRBJ1-4; TRBD1 matches 7 bases. V gave up 0 bases and J gave up 7 bases; unmatched junction bases: 0. The length of the CDR3 is 13 residues. Per germline, CDR1 SGHRS and CDR2 YFSETQ. For the CDR3, the DNA is TGCGCCAGCAGCTTGGGACAGGGTGAAAAACTGTTTTTT. Translated, it gives CASSLGQGEKLFF.

This clone was detected only a few times. The rearrangement joins TRBV29-1 to TRBJ2-7; D possibly corresponds to TRBD1 (6 bases). The ends were cut back, 4 bases at V and 2 bases at J, with 9 bases in the middle. Germline CDR1 is SQVTM and CDR2 is ANQGSEA. The CDR3 runs to 12 residues. CDR3 residues: CSVGTGTYEQYF. CDR3 in DNA: TGCAGCGTTGGAACAGGGACCTACGAGCAGTACTTC.

This rearrangement joins TRBV11-2 to TRBJ2-2; D is undetermined. The germline CDR1 and CDR2 sequences are SGHAT and FQNNGV. The CDR3 covers 14 residues. The V end was cut by 3 bases, the J end by 2 bases, with 7 bases between. CDR3 residues: CASSFAGNTGELFF. The CDR3 DNA follows: TGTGCCAGCAGCTTTGCTGGAAACACCGGGGAGCTGTTTTTT.

V gene TRBV5-1 combines with J gene TRBJ2-7; perhaps TRBD1 as D (6 bases). Trimming stripped 0 bases from V and 6 bases from J, with 16 bases between. The CDR3 sequence is 15 residues long. The V gene's germline CDR1 is SGHRS and CDR2 YFSETQ. CDR3: CASSLEPGTIIEQYF. In nucleotides, the CDR3 is TGCGCCAGCAGCTTGGAACCCGGGACAATAATCGAGCAGTACTTC. The full variable domain, completed using reference TRBV5-1 and TRBJ2-7, is KAGVTQTPRYLIKTRGQQVTLSCSPISGHRSVSWYQQTPGQGLQFLFEYFSETQRNKGNFPGRFSGRQFSNSRSEMNVSTLELGDSALYLCASSLEPGTIIEQYFGPGTRLTVT.

The rearrangement joins TRBV5-1 to TRBJ1-1, with D possibly being TRBD1 (5 bases). CDR3 length: 14 amino acids. The germline CDR1 and CDR2 sequences are SGHRS and YFSETQ. Trimming removed 6 bases at V and 5 bases at J, with 17 bases between. The CDR3 here is CASKYDGTGTEAFF. The CDR3, as DNA: TGCGCCAGCAAGTATGACGGGACTGGGACTGAAGCTTTCTTT.

The rearrangement joins TRBV10-1 to TRBJ2-2; perhaps TRBD1 as D (5 bases). Germline assignment: CDR1 WNHNN and CDR2 SYGVQD (reference sequence). Trimming took off 2 bases at V and 6 bases at J, with 7 bases between the two ends. The CDR3 sequence is 13 residues long. The CDR3 is CASSELGAGELFF. As DNA, the CDR3 is TGCGCCAGCAGTGAGCTAGGGGCCGGGGAGCTGTTTTTT.

The V gene is TRBV28, the J gene TRBJ1-1, with TRBD1 matching over 8 bases. With 6 bases clipped from V and 4 bases from J, the junction kept 4 bases outside the gene matches. The CDR3 spans 13 residues. Germline V gene lookup returns CDR1 MDHEN and CDR2 SYDVKM. CDR3 sequence: CASRWTGPTEAFF. CDR3 DNA sequence: TGTGCCAGCAGGTGGACAGGGCCCACTGAAGCTTTCTTT.

By share of the sample, this clone is large. V is TRBV5-6 and J is TRBJ1-2; D gene ambiguous. This CDR3 has 16 residues. The V end lost 4 bases, the J end lost 3 bases, and 19 bases lay between the germline ends. Germline-derived CDR1 and CDR2 are SGHDT and YYEEEE. CDR3 region: CASSPWPVELDYGYTF. The CDR3 DNA reads as TGTGCCAGCAGCCCTTGGCCGGTAGAATTGGACTATGGCTACACCTTC.

The chain combines TRBV7-9 with TRBJ2-3; 10 nucleotides match TRBD1. Losses at the gene ends were 1 base for V and 6 bases for J; bases not matched to a gene: 4. From germline, CDR1 is SEHNR and CDR2 FQNEAQ (reference sequence). CDR3 length: 15 residues. CDR3 residues: CASSLGQGASDTQYF. In DNA form, the CDR3 reads TGTGCCAGCAGCTTAGGACAGGGGGCCTCGGATACGCAGTATTTT.

In regard to this clone: The junction differs from germline at one of its ends, possibly a read error. V is TRBV4-1 and J is TRBJ2-7; D could derive from TRBD1 or TRBD2 (5 bases each). Germline CDR1 is MGHRA and CDR2 is YSYEKL. The CDR3 contains 14 residues. The CDR3 DNA sequence: TGTGCCAGCAGCCCTACAGGCGGGCGGGACGAGCAGTACTTC. It specifies CASSPTGGRDEQYF.